Here is one TCR beta chain with its context. This sample was taken from a study of blood T cell repertoires in COVID-19. As processed by the authors: Researchers report that nucleated cell counts were estimated from reference gene primer amplification. Data came from immunoSEQ multiplex PCR; TCRdb stores just in-frame clones and leaves some out. The DNA was the basis for D and trimming; V, J and clone size are from that table. Here the sample spans tens of thousands of clones, 70% to 90% being singletons. CDR3 length equals 16 residues. Looked up from germline, CDR1 is SNHLY and CDR2 is FYNNEI. V lost 4 bases, J lost 4 bases, and 8 bases stayed unmatched.

This TCR came from a human donor in a cohort sampled during active COVID-19. Sequenced input: peripheral blood. V and J are TRBV2 and TRBJ2-1; 9 bases map to TRBD2. Written as DNA, the CDR3 is TGTGCCAGCAGTGCTGGTAGCGGGGGTTATTACAATGAGCAGTTCTTC. Encoded protein: CASSAGSGGYYNEQFF.